A single sample gave rise to the 23 T cell receptor beta chains below, sequenced in a study of T-cell memory formation after mild COVID-19. In TCRdb, the 5' RACE reads were re-called with MiXCR into one record per CDR3 protein. This table holds 300,000 to 350,000 distinct CDR3 sequences, roughly a fifth found once. What was sequenced was PBMCs or a T cell subset sorted from them (not recorded which). The receptors come from a man aged 18 to 35 who had mild COVID-19 (a few samples of this study predate the infection). Cell type and time point are not known.

The chain has TRBV7-9 and TRBJ1-2; TRBD1 matches at 9 bases. J gave up 8 bases and V 4 bases, and 14 bases lay outside the gene matches. Germline CDR1 reads SEHNR; CDR2 reads FQNEAQ (reference sequence). The CDR3 is made up of 16 amino acids. The CDR3 loop reads CASSSYLRDRAEGYTF. CDR3 nucleotides: TGTGCCAGCAGCTCATACCTTCGGGACAGGGCGGAAGGCTACACCTTC.

This clonotype is a singleton in its sample. The CDR3 bases are TGTGCCAGCAGTTACGCGGCAGGTGGTCAGCCCCAGCATTTT. It yields the protein CASSYAAGGQPQHF. The V call is TRBV6-5, the J call TRBJ1-5; D not resolved. This CDR3 is 14 amino acids long. The germline gives CDR1 MNHEY, CDR2 SVGAGI. V lost 2 bases, J lost 6 bases, and 11 bases lay in between.

In regard to this clonotype: At one end, the junction sequence differs from germline, possibly due to a read error. The CDR3 is CASSPRTGTDAFF. CDR3 in DNA: TGTGCCAGCTCACCTCGGACAGGGACTGACGCTTTCTTT. The J gene is TRBJ1-1, the V gene TRBV18, with 8 bases identical to TRBD1. The CDR3 contains 13 residues. CDR1 KGHSH and CDR2 LQKENI come from the germline V gene.

This clonotype was seen a few times. The rearrangement uses TRBV27 and TRBJ2-5; 7 positions match TRBD2. CDR3 length: 13 residues. Germline CDR1 MNHEY, CDR2 SMNVEV (reference sequence). V lost 3 bases to trimming and J lost 3 bases; unmatched junction nucleotides: 1. The CDR3 sequence: CASSFTSEETQYF. CDR3 coding DNA: TGTGCCAGCAGTTTCACTAGCGAAGAGACCCAGTACTTC.

This clonotype showed up just a few times. The chain couples TRBV27 to TRBJ2-7; D remains unclear. Germline-derived CDR1 and CDR2 are MNHEY and SMNVEV (reference sequence). The CDR3 runs to 14 residues. The V end lost 0 bases, the J end lost 2 bases, and 8 bases lay between the germline ends. The DNA for the CDR3 is TGTGCCAGCAGTTTATCCGCTGATACCTACGAGCAGTACTTC. This encodes CASSLSADTYEQYF.

The chain employs TRBV6-1 and TRBJ1-1; D call uncertain. From germline, CDR1 is MNHNS and CDR2 SASEGT. With 5 bases removed from V and 6 bases from J, the gap between germline ends came to 13 bases. CDR3 size: 13 residues. The CDR3 DNA sequence: TGTGCCAGCAGTCTAAAAAGGTTATCTGAAGCTTTCTTT. This sequence encodes CASSLKRLSEAFF.

V is TRBV4-2 and J is TRBJ1-2; TRBD1 agrees at 9 bases. Germline CDR1 and CDR2: LGHNA and YNFKEQ. The trim removed 5 bases at V and 2 bases at J, leaving 3 bases unmatched. The CDR3 contains 14 residues. The CDR3 region is CASSGGQGNYGYTF. CDR3 DNA sequence: TGTGCCAGCAGCGGGGGACAGGGCAACTATGGCTACACCTTC.

This clonotype was seen only a few times. The chain links TRBV29-1 to TRBJ1-4; D is undetermined. There are 15 residues in the CDR3. With 7 bases removed from V and 0 bases from J, the gap between germline ends came to 15 bases. Looked up from germline, CDR1 is SQVTM and CDR2 is ANQGSEA. As DNA, the CDR3 is TGCAGCGCCTCGCGGGAAGGCGCAACTAATGAAAAACTGTTTTTT. It specifies CSASREGATNEKLFF.

This clonotype was counted a few times. The chain uses TRBV4-1 and TRBJ2-7, with a tentative D call TRBD2 (6 bases). V was trimmed by 1 base and J by 6 bases, leaving 10 bases between them. The CDR3 has 13 residues. Per the germline V gene, CDR1 is MGHRA and CDR2 is YSYEKL. The CDR3: CASSQVEEGEQYF. The CDR3 DNA reads TGCGCCAGCAGCCAAGTGGAGGAGGGCGAGCAGTACTTC.

This clonotype appeared a few times. The genes are TRBV20-1 and TRBJ1-5; TRBD1 might be the D (6 bases). This CDR3 has 14 residues. CDR1 and CDR2 from the germline V gene are DFQATT and SNEGSKA (reference sequence). Trimming took off 1 base at V and 7 bases at J, with 14 bases between the two ends. CDR3 nucleotide sequence: TGCAGTGCTAGAGTTGGGGGCCCCCGACAGCCCCAGCATTTT. Its protein product is CSARVGGPRQPQHF.

The chain employs TRBV7-3 and TRBJ1-2, with D unresolved. Germline CDR1 SGHTA, CDR2 FQGTGA. V gave up 5 bases and J gave up 7 bases, with 17 bases separating them. This CDR3 comprises 14 residues. CDR3 residues: CASSLIPSPAGYTF. The CDR3 DNA reads TGTGCCAGCAGCCTGATTCCAAGCCCAGCTGGCTACACCTTC.

The genes are TRBV25-1 and TRBJ1-4; TRBD1 might be the D (5 bases). Germline V gene data show CDR1 as MGHDK and CDR2 as SYGVNS. There are 17 residues in the CDR3. Trimming left V 1 base short and J 1 base short, with 13 bases between. The CDR3 nucleotides read TGTGCCAGCAGTGAATGGGAGGGGCATAGAACTAATGAAAAACTGTTTTTT. This codes for CASSEWEGHRTNEKLFF. The full variable domain, completed using reference TRBV25-1 and TRBJ1-4, is EADIYQTPRYLVIGTGKKITLECSQTMGHDKMYWYQQDPGMELHLIHYSYGVNSTEKGDLSSESTVSRIRTEHFPLTLESARPSHTSQYLCASSEWEGHRTNEKLFFGSGTQLSVL.

This clonotype has only a few counts. The J gene is TRBJ2-7, the V gene TRBV18, with 7 bases identical to TRBD1. The germline V gene encodes CDR1 KGHSH and CDR2 LQKENI. The J segment lost 5 bases and the V segment lost 2 bases, leaving 3 bases of the junction unmatched. This CDR3 has 13 amino acids. Here the CDR3 DNA reads TGTGCCAGCTCACCAGGGACAGATAACGAGCAGTACTTC. Protein sequence: CASSPGTDNEQYF. The full variable domain, with the rest looked up from reference TRBV18 and TRBJ2-7, is NAGVMQNPRHLVRRRGQEARLRCSPMKGHSHVYWYRQLPEEGLKFMVYLQKENIIDESGMPKERFSAEFPKEGPSILRIQQVVRGDSAAYFCASSPGTDNEQYFGPGTRLTVT.

The chain joins TRBV3-1 to TRBJ2-1, with TRBD2 identical over 7 bases. V shed 0 bases, J shed 13 bases, and the junction held 9 bases outside the gene matches. CDR3 size: 14 residues. The germline gives CDR1 LGHDT, CDR2 YNNKEL (reference sequence). The CDR3 here is CASSQDWGLTSQFF. The CDR3 DNA sequence: TGTGCCAGCAGCCAAGATTGGGGTCTGACTAGCCAGTTCTTC.

There are a few counts of this clonotype. The rearrangement uses TRBV11-1 and TRBJ2-5, with 13 bases lining up with TRBD2. The CDR3 spans 16 residues. V shed 5 bases, J shed 5 bases, and the junction held 8 bases outside the gene matches. The germline CDR1 and CDR2 sequences are SGHAT and FQDESV (reference sequence). The CDR3 coding sequence is TGTGCCAGCAGCCCAAGGACTAGCGGGGGATTGGAGACCCAGTACTTC. This translates into CASSPRTSGGLETQYF.

V is TRBV15 and J is TRBJ2-7, with 13 bases aligning to TRBD2. The V segment lost 3 bases and the J segment 2 bases; nucleotides outside the gene matches: 4. Germline V gene lookup returns CDR1 LNHNV and CDR2 YYDKDF (reference sequence). This CDR3 region has 16 residues. CDR3 DNA sequence: TGTGCCACCAGCAGCTCCGGGACTAGCGGGACCTACGAGCAGTACGTC. Protein product: CATSSSGTSGTYEQYV.

This clonotype was picked up a small number of times. The gene calls are TRBV5-1 and TRBJ2-3; 8 bases are a match to TRBD2. V lost 6 bases, J lost 4 bases, and 10 bases stayed unmatched. This CDR3 is built from 15 residues. CDR1 is SGHRS and CDR2 is YFSETQ in the germline V gene. CDR3 coding DNA: TGCGCCAGCACTTCTGGGGGACTAGGCTCAGATACGCAGTATTTT. Translated, it gives CASTSGGLGSDTQYF.

This chain links TRBV12-3 or TRBV12-4 with TRBJ2-7, with 7 bases matching TRBD2. The CDR3 length is 14 residues. The V and J ends lost 7 bases and 0 bases, in that order; junction bases with no gene match: 6. The CDR3: CASTLGGASYEQYF. CDR3 coding DNA: TGTGCCAGCACCTTGGGAGGGGCCTCCTACGAGCAGTACTTC.

This sequence joins TRBV29-1 and TRBJ2-3, with TRBD2 matching 11 bases. V was clipped by 3 bases and J by 3 bases; unmatched bases: 11. In germline, CDR1 is SQVTM, CDR2 ANQGSEA. The CDR3 loop spans 17 amino acids. The CDR3 sequence is CSVDGLAGGMGTDTQYF. As DNA, the CDR3 is TGCAGCGTTGACGGGCTAGCGGGGGGAATGGGGACAGATACGCAGTATTTT.

This clonotype was seen a handful of times. The chain carries TRBV18 and TRBJ2-3; a possible D gene is TRBD1 (5 bases). With 5 bases removed from V and 5 bases from J, the gap between germline ends came to 14 bases. Per germline, CDR1 KGHSH and CDR2 LQKENI. This CDR3 contains 14 residues. The CDR3 sequence is CASSSTETLDTQYF. The CDR3 region has the DNA TGTGCCAGCTCATCGACAGAGACCCTAGATACGCAGTATTTT.

This rearrangement joins TRBV9 to TRBJ2-7, with D unclear. The CDR3 has 13 residues. Germline CDR1 SGDLS, CDR2 YYNGEE. The germline V and J ends were trimmed by 5 bases and 0 bases, with 9 bases remaining between them. The CDR3 protein is CASSPGVSYEQYF. The CDR3 region has the DNA TGTGCCAGCAGTCCCGGTGTCTCCTACGAGCAGTACTTC.

This clonotype was observed a handful of times. J is TRBJ1-5 and V is TRBV12-3 or TRBV12-4; 7 positions match TRBD1. With V trimmed by 7 bases and J by 4 bases, 10 bases remained unmatched. This CDR3 has 15 amino acids. In nucleotides, the CDR3 is TGTGCCAGCACCCCAGGACAGGAAAGAAATCAGCCCCAGCATTTT. Translated: CASTPGQERNQPQHF.

The chain carries TRBV6-4 and TRBJ2-5; D not resolved. Germline V gene lookup returns CDR1 MRHNA and CDR2 SNTAGT. CDR3 length: 13 residues. V was trimmed by 5 bases and J by 1 base, leaving 8 bases between them. This CDR3 reads CASSPSPQETQYF. For the CDR3, the DNA is TGTGCCAGCAGTCCCTCGCCCCAAGAGACCCAGTACTTC.